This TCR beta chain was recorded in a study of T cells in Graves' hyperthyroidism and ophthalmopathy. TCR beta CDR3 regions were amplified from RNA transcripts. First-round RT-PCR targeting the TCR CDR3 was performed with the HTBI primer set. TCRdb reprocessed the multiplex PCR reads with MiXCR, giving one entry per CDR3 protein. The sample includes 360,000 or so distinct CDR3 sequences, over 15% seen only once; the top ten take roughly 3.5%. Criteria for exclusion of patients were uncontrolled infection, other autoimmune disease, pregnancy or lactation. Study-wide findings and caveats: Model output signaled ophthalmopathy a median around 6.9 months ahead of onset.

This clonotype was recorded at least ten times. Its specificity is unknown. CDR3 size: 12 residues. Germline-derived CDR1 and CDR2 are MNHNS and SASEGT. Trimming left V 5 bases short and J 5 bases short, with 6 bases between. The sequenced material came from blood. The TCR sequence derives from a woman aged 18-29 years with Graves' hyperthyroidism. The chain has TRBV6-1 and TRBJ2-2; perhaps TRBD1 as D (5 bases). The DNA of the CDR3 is TGTGCCAGCAGTAAGGGGACCGGGGAGCTGTTTTTT. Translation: CASSKGTGELFF.